This T cell receptor beta chain was documented in a study of cytomegalovirus exposure and HLA in healthy donors. The CDR3 is 15 amino acids. Germline V gene sequence: CDR1 SEHNR, CDR2 FQNEAQ (reference sequence). Losses at the gene ends were 4 bases for V and 2 bases for J; bases not matched to a gene: 3. Repertoires were generated with immunoSEQ multiplex PCR, while TCRdb's copy carries only in-frame clones and drops some. The sample contains around 250,000 clones, 85% to 90% of which appear only once. Remarks on this clone: Its cognate antigen is unknown.

The validation cohort, a group of 120 subjects, included the donors and was separate from the roughly 670-subject first cohort. Study-level results: The tendency of first-cohort TCR clusters to co-occur in the roughly 130 validation repertoires was the finding of a later analysis.

This receptor was obtained from a woman under 30 in good health and CMV-seronegative. This chain uses TRBV7-9 with TRBJ1-5, with 9 bases aligning to TRBD1. Source material: PBMCs. The chain's CDR3 is CASSSQGAGNQPQHF. CDR3 nucleotide sequence: TGTGCCAGCAGCTCACAGGGGGCAGGCAATCAGCCCCAGCATTTT.